These T cell receptor beta chains were read from a single sample in a study of cytomegalovirus exposure and HLA in healthy donors. Clones were sequenced by immunoSEQ multiplex PCR, and TCRdb holds only the in-frame ones, with some missing. Of 130,000 to 150,000 clones listed, 75% to 85% are singletons. Sequencing was performed on PBMCs. Receptors originate from a man in his forties in good health and CMV-seronegative. Each CDR3 is given with its conserved first and last residue. Fields, in order: CDR3 protein, CDR3 DNA, CDR3 length, clone size, D gene, J gene, V gene. D genes are given only for firm matches. Expanded clones are given a class, and other clones once, few, many or no size at all.

CASSFRVSENNEQFF	TGTGCCAGCAGCTTCCGGGTCTCGGAAAACAATGAGCAGTTCTTC	15	few	-	TRBJ2-1	TRBV11-1
CASSEALLSVSDSKVALHF	TGTGCCAGCAGTGAAGCGCTTCTGTCGGTCTCCGACTCGAAGGTGGCCCTCCACTTT	19	few	-	TRBJ1-6	TRBV2
CASCKEGTENEKLFF	TGTGCCAGCTGTAAGGAAGGGACAGAAAATGAAAAACTGTTTTTT	15	-	TRBD1	TRBJ1-4	TRBV2
CASSSTGTGPETQYF	TGCGCCAGCAGCAGCACAGGGACAGGCCCAGAGACCCAGTACTTC	15	-	TRBD1	TRBJ2-5	TRBV4-1
CASSQPQVFGNTIYF	TGCGCCAGCAGCCAACCACAGGTCTTTGGAAACACCATATATTTT	15	few	-	TRBJ1-3	TRBV4-1
CASSTVSRDRGTTNYGYTF	TGTGCCAGCAGCACTGTCTCCCGGGACAGGGGGACAACTAACTATGGCTACACCTTC	19	-	TRBD1	TRBJ1-2	TRBV7-9
CASSFTDTNTEAFF	TGTGCCAGCAGCTTCACGGACACGAACACTGAAGCTTTCTTT	14	-	-	TRBJ1-1	TRBV11-2
CASSLRRDGNEQFF	TGTGCCAGCAGTTTACGCAGGGATGGCAATGAGCAGTTCTTC	14	-	-	TRBJ2-1	TRBV27
CATSSKHRGNTEAFF	TGTGCCACCAGCAGCAAGCACAGGGGCAACACTGAAGCTTTCTTT	15	-	TRBD1	TRBJ1-1	TRBV15
CASSLRRDEQYF	TGTGCCAGCAGCTTACGCAGGGACGAGCAGTACTTC	12	-	-	TRBJ2-7	TRBV5-6
CATSRDTGYGYTF	TGTGCCACCAGCAGAGATACAGGCTATGGCTACACCTTC	13	-	-	TRBJ1-2	TRBV15
CAWTGGGVETQYF	TGTGCCTGGACCGGCGGGGGCGTCGAGACCCAGTACTTC	13	-	-	TRBJ2-5	TRBV30
CASGLVQETGPTYEQYF	TGTGCTAGTGGTTTGGTACAAGAGACAGGCCCCACCTACGAGCAGTACTTC	17	few	-	TRBJ2-7	TRBV12-5
CASSSSGQTNTEAFF	TGCGCCAGCAGCTCTTCCGGACAGACGAACACTGAAGCTTTCTTT	15	-	-	TRBJ1-1	TRBV5-1
CASSLIGGSTDTQYF	TGCGCCAGCAGCTTGATCGGGGGGTCCACAGATACGCAGTATTTT	15	-	TRBD2	TRBJ2-3	TRBV5-1
CASSLARGGSNTEAFF	TGTGCCAGCAGCTTGGCCCGCGGGGGGTCGAACACTGAAGCTTTCTTT	16	-	-	TRBJ1-1	TRBV5-4
CASSLMRGGTDTQYF	TGTGCCAGCAGCTTGATGCGGGGCGGCACAGATACGCAGTATTTT	15	-	-	TRBJ2-3	TRBV5-5
CSVRGANEQFF	TGCAGCGTCCGGGGGGCGAATGAGCAGTTCTTC	11	-	-	TRBJ2-1	TRBV29-1
CASSDWRTGKDTQYF	TGTGCCAGCAGTGACTGGAGGACGGGTAAAGATACGCAGTATTTT	15	few	-	TRBJ2-3	TRBV6-4
CASSGAGVYNEQFF	TGTGCCAGCAGCGGAGCGGGGGTCTACAATGAGCAGTTCTTC	14	-	TRBD2	TRBJ2-1	TRBV5-6
CASSPITGNTEAFF	TGTGCCAGCAGCCCTATTACAGGGAACACTGAAGCTTTCTTT	14	-	-	TRBJ1-1	TRBV2
CASRDRGPYEQYF	TGTGCAAGTCGCGACAGGGGGCCCTACGAGCAGTACTTC	13	-	-	TRBJ2-7	TRBV12-2
CASTKTASSYNSPLHF	TGTGCCTCAACAAAAACAGCAAGCTCCTATAATTCACCCCTCCACTTT	16	-	-	TRBJ1-6	TRBV30
CASSPPPGLPLRDEQFF	TGTGCCAGCTCACCCCCACCGGGACTCCCTCTTAGGGATGAGCAGTTCTTC	17	-	-	TRBJ2-1	TRBV18
CASSLSVGTGGEAYEQYF	TGTGCCAGCAGCTTATCGGTCGGAACGGGGGGGGAAGCCTACGAGCAGTACTTC	18	-	TRBD2	TRBJ2-7	TRBV7-2
CASSDHGTAFYGYTF	TGTGCCAGCAGTGATCATGGGACAGCCTTTTATGGCTACACCTTC	15	-	TRBD1	TRBJ1-2	TRBV25-1
CASSLPVSGANVLTF	TGCGCCAGCAGCTTGCCGGTCTCTGGGGCCAACGTCCTGACTTTC	15	few	-	TRBJ2-6	TRBV5-1
CASSPQTGFTDTQYF	TGTGCCAGCAGCCCCCAGACAGGGTTCACAGATACGCAGTATTTT	15	-	TRBD1	TRBJ2-3	TRBV9
CASSLRDSTQRAQYF	TGTGCCAGCAGTCTTCGGGACTCGACACAGAGGGCGCAGTATTTT	15	-	-	TRBJ2-3	TRBV6-6
CASLTGTTMNTEAFF	TGTGCCAGTTTAACCGGGACAACGATGAACACTGAAGCTTTCTTT	15	-	-	TRBJ1-1	TRBV6-1
CASSLGLGLARQLFF	TGTGCCAGCAGCTTGGGGCTGGGTTTGGCGAGGCAACTGTTTTTT	15	-	-	TRBJ1-4	TRBV5-6
CASSLGRGTNYGYTF	TGTGCCAGCAGTCTCGGTCGGGGAACTAACTATGGCTACACCTTC	15	-	-	TRBJ1-2	TRBV27
CASSGLWEQYF	TGTGCCAGCAGTGGACTTTGGGAGCAGTACTTC	11	-	-	TRBJ2-5	TRBV25-1
CASKDSGNTEAFF	TGCGCCAGCAAGGATTCGGGGAACACTGAAGCTTTCTTT	13	few	-	TRBJ1-1	TRBV10-2
CASSLGGGHLIGNTIYF	TGCGCCAGCAGCCTGGGAGGGGGTCATTTAATTGGAAACACCATATATTTT	17	-	-	TRBJ1-3	TRBV5-1